This T cell receptor (beta chain) was sequenced in a study of cytomegalovirus exposure and HLA in healthy donors. Primers: 60 Vbeta forward and 13 Jbeta reverse. Profiled with immunoSEQ multiplex PCR; TCRdb holds only in-frame clones, not every one. The specimen's table records some 110,000 clones. Between the trimmed V and J ends, which lost 5 bases and 0 bases, there was a span of 8 bases. The germline V gene encodes CDR1 SGHTA and CDR2 FQGNSA. The CDR3 covers 14 residues. The clonotype comes from a man aged 35-49 years in good health and CMV-seronegative. The sequencing sample was made of PBMCs. The chain uses TRBV7-2 and TRBJ2-1, with D perhaps TRBD2 (5 bases). In DNA form, the CDR3 reads TGTGCCAGCAGCCCTGCGGGCTCCTACAATGAGCAGTTCTTC. Translation: CASSPAGSYNEQFF.